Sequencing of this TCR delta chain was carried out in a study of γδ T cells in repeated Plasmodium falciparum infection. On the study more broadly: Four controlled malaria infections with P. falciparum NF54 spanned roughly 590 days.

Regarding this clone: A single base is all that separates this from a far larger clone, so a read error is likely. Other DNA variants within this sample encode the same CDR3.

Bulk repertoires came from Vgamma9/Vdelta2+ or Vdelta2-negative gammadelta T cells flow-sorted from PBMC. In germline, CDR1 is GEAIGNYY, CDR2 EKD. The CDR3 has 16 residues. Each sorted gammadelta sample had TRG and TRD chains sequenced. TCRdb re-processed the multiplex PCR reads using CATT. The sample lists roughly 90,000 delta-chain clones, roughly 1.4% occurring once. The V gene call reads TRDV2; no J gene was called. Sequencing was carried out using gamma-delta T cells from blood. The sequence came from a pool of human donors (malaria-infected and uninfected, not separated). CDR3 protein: CACHTVTISGTDKLIF. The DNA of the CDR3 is TGTGCCTGTCATACGGTTACCATCTCTGGCACCGATAAACTTATCTTT.